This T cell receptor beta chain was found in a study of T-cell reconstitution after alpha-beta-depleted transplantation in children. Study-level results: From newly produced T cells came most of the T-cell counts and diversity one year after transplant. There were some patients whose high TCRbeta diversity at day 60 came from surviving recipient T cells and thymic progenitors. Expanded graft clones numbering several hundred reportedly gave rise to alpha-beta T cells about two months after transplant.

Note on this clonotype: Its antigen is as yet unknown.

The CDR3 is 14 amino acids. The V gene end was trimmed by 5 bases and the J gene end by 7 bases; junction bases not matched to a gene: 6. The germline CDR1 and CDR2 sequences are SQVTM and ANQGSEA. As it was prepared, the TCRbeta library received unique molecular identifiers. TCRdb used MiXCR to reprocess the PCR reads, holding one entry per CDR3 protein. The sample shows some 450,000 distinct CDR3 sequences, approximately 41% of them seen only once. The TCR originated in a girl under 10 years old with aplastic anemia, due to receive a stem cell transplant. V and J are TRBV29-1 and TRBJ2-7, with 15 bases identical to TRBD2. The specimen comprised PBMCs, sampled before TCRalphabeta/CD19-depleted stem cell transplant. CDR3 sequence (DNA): TGCAGCGTTCAAAAGGGACTAGCGGGAGGAGAGCAGTACTTC. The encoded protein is CSVQKGLAGGEQYF.